This TCR beta chain was captured in a study of T-cell reconstitution after alpha-beta-depleted transplantation in children. This clonotype was seen ten or more times. Molecular barcoding with unique molecular identifiers was used for the TCRbeta library. MiXCR was run by TCRdb on the PCR reads, yielding one entry per CDR3 protein. Among around 16,000 distinct CDR3 sequences listed, approximately 5.1% were seen once. This specimen consisted of PBMCs, obtained before TCRalphabeta/CD19-depleted stem cell transplant. The clonotype was recovered from a boy between 5 and 17 years old with acute lymphoblastic leukemia, due to receive a stem cell transplant.

The CDR3 protein is CASSPGLAGGLSTDTQYF. CDR3 DNA sequence: TGTGCCAGCAGCCCTGGGCTAGCGGGAGGGCTTAGCACAGATACGCAGTATTTT. V gene TRBV9 combines with J gene TRBJ2-3; TRBD2 matches at 12 bases. This CDR3 has 18 residues. Germline V gene lookup returns CDR1 SGDLS and CDR2 YYNGEE. V lost 4 bases, J lost 0 bases, and 9 bases stayed unmatched.